This TCR beta chain was recorded in a study of T cell repertoires in cytomegalovirus infection. Findings and caveats of the study: The ex vivo response was dominated by HLA-C-restricted CMV-specific TCR beta clonotypes. Accumulated public TCR beta family frequency recognized individuals carrying CMV together with the relevant HLA.

This clonotype turned up a few times. The antigen is unknown. Germline loops: CDR1 LNHDA, CDR2 SQIVND (reference sequence). V lost 7 bases, J lost 6 bases, and 16 bases lay in between. The CDR3 length is 13 residues. TCRdb reprocessed the reads with MiXCR, giving one entry per CDR3 protein. The table shows 350,000 to 400,000 distinct CDR3 sequences, with about 34% occurring only once. The chain joins TRBV19 to TRBJ2-7, with D possibly TRBD2 on 6 matching bases. The sample in question was cultured PBMCs, obtained from culture after CMV antigen stimulation. This receptor was identified in a human donor in good health (CMV status not recorded). Some clones in this sample may be carry-over from other donors' samples. CDR3 bases: TGTGCCAGTACCATCGGGGGTTTAGGCGAGCAGTACTTC. Translated: CASTIGGLGEQYF. Variable domain in full (rest from reference TRBV19 and TRBJ2-7): DGGITQSPKYLFRKEGQNVTLSCEQNLNHDAMYWYRQDPGQGLRLIYYSQIVNDFQKGDIAEGYSVSREKKESFPLTVTSAQKNPTAFYLCASTIGGLGEQYFGPGTRLTVT.